These T cell receptor beta chains were read from a single sample in a study of sequential checkpoint blockade in melanoma. Sequencing was performed with immunoSEQ multiplex PCR; in TCRdb, only in-frame clones are kept and a portion is missing. The table records 40,000 or so clones, roughly 90% of them present only once. Source: CD8+ T cells sorted from blood (inferred from file names), taken from a patient given nivolumab and ipilimumab in sequence. All receptors derive from a human donor with melanoma. CDR3s leave out the opening cysteine and the closing phenylalanine or tryptophan. The order of the fields is CDR3 protein, V gene, CDR3 length.

CDR3 protein: ASSLEVARNEQF; V gene: TRBV7-6; CDR3 length: 12
CDR3 protein: ASSPPTAGDFHEQY; V gene: TRBV9; CDR3 length: 14
CDR3 protein: ASSVVGSSQETQY; V gene: TRBV9; CDR3 length: 13
CDR3 protein: ASSYSTQGSYEQY; V gene: TRBV6-5; CDR3 length: 13
CDR3 protein: ASTSPGDFKHEQF; V gene: TRBV6-5; CDR3 length: 13
CDR3 protein: ASSPFGNTIY; V gene: TRBV19; CDR3 length: 10
CDR3 protein: ASSVTGLGSYEQY; V gene: TRBV9; CDR3 length: 13
CDR3 protein: ASSLVNDRDEQF; V gene: TRBV27; CDR3 length: 12
CDR3 protein: SVETPLSNEQF; V gene: TRBV29-1; CDR3 length: 11
CDR3 protein: ASSATGKRQY; V gene: TRBV6-6; CDR3 length: 10
CDR3 protein: ASSPGLGGPREQY; V gene: TRBV18; CDR3 length: 13
CDR3 protein: ASRVVAGAYNEQF; V gene: TRBV19; CDR3 length: 13
CDR3 protein: ASSLRGTSGRNEQF; V gene: TRBV4-2; CDR3 length: 14
CDR3 protein: ASIRYGGMNTEAF; V gene: TRBV19; CDR3 length: 13
CDR3 protein: ATSRTREDYGYT; V gene: TRBV15; CDR3 length: 12
CDR3 protein: ASSEASSGSYEQY; V gene: TRBV25-1; CDR3 length: 13
CDR3 protein: ASSSRLAGDNEQF; V gene: TRBV9; CDR3 length: 13
CDR3 protein: ASSYKLAGELF; V gene: TRBV6-5; CDR3 length: 11
CDR3 protein: AGGQGIETQY; V gene: TRBV28; CDR3 length: 10
CDR3 protein: ASSQGLLTSGSYYEQY; V gene: TRBV4-1; CDR3 length: 16
CDR3 protein: ASSPPNNEQF; V gene: TRBV11-2; CDR3 length: 10
CDR3 protein: ASSSAAWELYNEQF; V gene: TRBV5-4; CDR3 length: 14
CDR3 protein: ASSLGAGETTITDTQY; V gene: TRBV13; CDR3 length: 16
CDR3 protein: ATSRERTGNTGELF; V gene: TRBV15; CDR3 length: 14